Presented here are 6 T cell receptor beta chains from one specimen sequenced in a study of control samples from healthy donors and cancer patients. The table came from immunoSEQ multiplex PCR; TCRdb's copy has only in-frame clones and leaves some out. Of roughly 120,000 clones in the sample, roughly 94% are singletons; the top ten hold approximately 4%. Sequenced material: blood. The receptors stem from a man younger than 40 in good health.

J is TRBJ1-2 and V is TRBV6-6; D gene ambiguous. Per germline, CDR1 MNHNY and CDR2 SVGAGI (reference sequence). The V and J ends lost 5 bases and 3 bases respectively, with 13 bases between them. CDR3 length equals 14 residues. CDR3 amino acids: CASSPGSTYYGYTF. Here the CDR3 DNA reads TGTGCCAGCAGTCCGGGGTCTACCTACTATGGCTACACCTTC.

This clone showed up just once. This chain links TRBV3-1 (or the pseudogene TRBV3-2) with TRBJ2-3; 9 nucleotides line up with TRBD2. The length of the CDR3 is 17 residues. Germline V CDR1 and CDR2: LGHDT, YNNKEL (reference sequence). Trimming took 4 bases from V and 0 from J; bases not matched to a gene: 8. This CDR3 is CASSLNPLAGSTDTQYF. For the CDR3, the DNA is TGTGCCAGCAGCCTAAATCCCCTAGCGGGGAGCACAGATACGCAGTATTTT.

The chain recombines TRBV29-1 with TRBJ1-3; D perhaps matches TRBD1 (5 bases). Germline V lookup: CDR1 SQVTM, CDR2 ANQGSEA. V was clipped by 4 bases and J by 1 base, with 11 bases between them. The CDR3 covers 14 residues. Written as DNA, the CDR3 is TGCAGCGTTGGGGCAGGGTCTTCTGGAAACACCATATATTTT. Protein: CSVGAGSSGNTIYF.

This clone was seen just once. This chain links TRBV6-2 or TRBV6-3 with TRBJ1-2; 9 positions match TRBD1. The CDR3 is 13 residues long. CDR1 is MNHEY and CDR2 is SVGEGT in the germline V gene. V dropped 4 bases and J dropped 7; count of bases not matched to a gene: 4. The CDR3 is CASSSTGGSGYTF. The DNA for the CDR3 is TGTGCCAGCAGTTCAACAGGGGGCTCTGGCTACACCTTC.

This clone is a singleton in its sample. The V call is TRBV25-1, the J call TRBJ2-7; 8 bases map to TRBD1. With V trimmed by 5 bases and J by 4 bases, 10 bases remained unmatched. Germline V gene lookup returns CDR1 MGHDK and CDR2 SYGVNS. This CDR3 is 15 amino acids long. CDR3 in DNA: TGTGCCAGCAGTCCTACGGGCCAGGGGGCTTACGAGCAGTACTTC. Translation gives CASSPTGQGAYEQYF.

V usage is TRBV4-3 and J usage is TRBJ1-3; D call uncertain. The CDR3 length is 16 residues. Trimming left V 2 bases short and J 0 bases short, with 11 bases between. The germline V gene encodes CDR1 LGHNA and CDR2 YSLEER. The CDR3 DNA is TGCGCCAGCAGCCAATTAGGGATCGGCTCTGGAAACACCATATATTTT. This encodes CASSQLGIGSGNTIYF.